The clone carrying this T cell receptor beta chain occurred a few times. Germline lookup yields CDR1 SGHTA and CDR2 FQGNSA. The CDR3 extends over 16 amino acids. V was shortened by 1 base and J by 4 bases, with 14 bases between the two germline ends. TCRdb re-analysed the RT-PCR reads in MiXCR, keeping a single row per CDR3 protein. Among about 520,000 distinct CDR3 sequences listed, 7.2% were seen once. This sample was included in a study of response to subunit inactivated influenza vaccine. The clonotype comes from a man aged 50-75 years who received an inactivated influenza vaccine. The starting material was PBMCs from blood, obtained less than 30 months after vaccination. The chain links TRBV7-2 to TRBJ1-5; the D gene is possibly TRBD1 (6 bases). CDR3 sequence (DNA): TGTGCCAGCAGCTTAGTTGCAGGGGCCGTAAATCAGCCCCAGCATTTT. Translation gives CASSLVAGAVNQPQHF.